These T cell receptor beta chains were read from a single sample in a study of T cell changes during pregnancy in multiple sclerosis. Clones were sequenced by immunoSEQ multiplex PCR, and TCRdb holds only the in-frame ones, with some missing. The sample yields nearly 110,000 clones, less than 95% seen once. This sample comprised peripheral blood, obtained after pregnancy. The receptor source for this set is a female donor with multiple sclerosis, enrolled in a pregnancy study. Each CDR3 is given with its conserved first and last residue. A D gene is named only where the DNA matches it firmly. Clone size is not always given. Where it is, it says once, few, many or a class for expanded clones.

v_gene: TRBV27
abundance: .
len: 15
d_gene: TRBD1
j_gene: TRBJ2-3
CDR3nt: TGTGCCAGCAGTTCACGGGACAGACCCACAGATACGCAGTATTTT
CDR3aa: CASSSRDRPTDTQYF

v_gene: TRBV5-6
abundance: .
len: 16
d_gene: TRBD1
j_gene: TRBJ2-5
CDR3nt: TGTGCCAGCAGCCCCGTTCAGGGGGCTAGTGGGGAGACCCAGTACTTC
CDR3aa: CASSPVQGASGETQYF

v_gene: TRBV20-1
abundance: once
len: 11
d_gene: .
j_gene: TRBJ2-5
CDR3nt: TGCAGTCCTTTGGGGCAAGGGACCCAGTACTTC
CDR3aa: CSPLGQGTQYF

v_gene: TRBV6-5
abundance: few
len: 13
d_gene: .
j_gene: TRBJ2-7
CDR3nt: TGTGCCAGCAGTTACAGGAGGTCCTACGAGCAGTACTTC
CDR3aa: CASSYRRSYEQYF

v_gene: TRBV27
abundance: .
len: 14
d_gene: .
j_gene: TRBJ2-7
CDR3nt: TGTGCCAGCAGTCAACTTCTACCCCATTGCGAGCAGTACTTC
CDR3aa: CASSQLLPHCEQYF

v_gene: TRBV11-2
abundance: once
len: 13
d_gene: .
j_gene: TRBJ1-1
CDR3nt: TGTGCCAGCAGCTTAGCTGAAGGCAGGGGAGCTTTCTTT
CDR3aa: CASSLAEGRGAFF

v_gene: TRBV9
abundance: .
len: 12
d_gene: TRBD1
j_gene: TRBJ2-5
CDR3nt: TGTGCCAGCAGCGTAGATGACAGGGCCCAGTACTTC
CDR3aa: CASSVDDRAQYF

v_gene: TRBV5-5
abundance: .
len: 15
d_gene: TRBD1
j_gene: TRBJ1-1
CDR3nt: TGTGCCAGCAGCCCTGACAGGGGTATGGGCACTGAAGCTTTCTTT
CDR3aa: CASSPDRGMGTEAFF

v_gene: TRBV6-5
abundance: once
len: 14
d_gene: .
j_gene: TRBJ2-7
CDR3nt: TGTGCCAGCAGTTACTCGTACAGTTCCTACGAGCAGTACTTC
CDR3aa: CASSYSYSSYEQYF

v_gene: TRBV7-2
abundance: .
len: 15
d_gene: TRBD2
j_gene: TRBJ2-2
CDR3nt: TGTGCCAGCAGCCTGTCTAGCGGGGGGTGGGGGGAGCTGTTTTTT
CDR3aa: CASSLSSGGWGELFF

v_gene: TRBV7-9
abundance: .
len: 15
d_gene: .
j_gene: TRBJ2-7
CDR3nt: TGTGCCAGCGCGGAACTCTCCTTTGGCTCCTACGAGCAGTACTTC
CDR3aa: CASAELSFGSYEQYF

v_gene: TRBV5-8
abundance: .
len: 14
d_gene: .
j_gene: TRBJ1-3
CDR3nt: TGTGCCAGCAGCCTGGGACAATCTGGAAACACCATATATTTT
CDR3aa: CASSLGQSGNTIYF

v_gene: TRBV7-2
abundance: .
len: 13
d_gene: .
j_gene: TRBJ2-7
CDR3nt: TGTGCCAGCAGCTCGCCCTGGTCGAGCGAGCAGTACTTC
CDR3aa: CASSSPWSSEQYF

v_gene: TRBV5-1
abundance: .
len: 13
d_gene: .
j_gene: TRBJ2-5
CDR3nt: TGCGCCAGCAGCATCCAGGGTGAGGAGACCCAGTACTTC
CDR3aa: CASSIQGEETQYF

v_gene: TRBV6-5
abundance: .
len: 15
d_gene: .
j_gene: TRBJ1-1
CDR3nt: TGTGCCAGCAGTTCGGTCATCACAGGGAACACTGAAGCTTTCTTT
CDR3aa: CASSSVITGNTEAFF

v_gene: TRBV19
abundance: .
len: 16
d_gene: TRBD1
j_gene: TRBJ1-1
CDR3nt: TGTGCCAGTATCACCCGGGGGGACAGGGGAAACACTGAAGCTTTCTTT
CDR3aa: CASITRGDRGNTEAFF

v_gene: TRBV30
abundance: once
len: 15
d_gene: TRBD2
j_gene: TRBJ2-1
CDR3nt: TGTGCCTGGGCCCCGGGACTAGTCCGGATTAATGAGCAGTTCTTC
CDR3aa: CAWAPGLVRINEQFF

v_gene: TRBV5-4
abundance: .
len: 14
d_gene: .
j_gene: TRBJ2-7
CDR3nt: TGTGCCAGCAGCTTCGGGACACCCTCCTACGAGCAGTACTTC
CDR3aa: CASSFGTPSYEQYF

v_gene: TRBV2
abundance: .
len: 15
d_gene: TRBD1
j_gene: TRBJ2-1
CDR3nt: TGTGCCAGCCGATCGGGACAGGGGGCGGTCAATGAGCAGTTCTTC
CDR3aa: CASRSGQGAVNEQFF

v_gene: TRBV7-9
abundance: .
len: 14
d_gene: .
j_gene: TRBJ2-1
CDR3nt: TGTGCCAGCAGCTTGACAGACGCGTCTTATGAGCAGTTCTTC
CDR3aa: CASSLTDASYEQFF

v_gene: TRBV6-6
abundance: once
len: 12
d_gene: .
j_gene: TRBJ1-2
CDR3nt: TGTGCCAGCATTGGAGGAGTTGATGGCTACACCTTC
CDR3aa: CASIGGVDGYTF

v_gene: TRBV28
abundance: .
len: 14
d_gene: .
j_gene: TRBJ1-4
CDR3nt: TGTGCCAGCACCTTCGGGGGGGCTGGTGAAAAACTGTTTTTT
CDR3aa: CASTFGGAGEKLFF

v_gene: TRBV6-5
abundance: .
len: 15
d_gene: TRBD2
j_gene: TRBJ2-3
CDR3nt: TGTGCCAGCAGCTCCCCGGGACTAGCAATAGATACGCAGTATTTT
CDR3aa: CASSSPGLAIDTQYF

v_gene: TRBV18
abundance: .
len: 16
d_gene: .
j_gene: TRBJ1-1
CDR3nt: TGTGCCAGCTCACCAAGGGCAGGGGACATTAACACTGAAGCTTTCTTT
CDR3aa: CASSPRAGDINTEAFF

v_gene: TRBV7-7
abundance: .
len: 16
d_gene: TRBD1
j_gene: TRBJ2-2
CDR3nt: TGTGCCAGCAGCTTAGTAGGGGGCCCCAGCACCGGGGAGCTGTTTTTT
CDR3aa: CASSLVGGPSTGELFF

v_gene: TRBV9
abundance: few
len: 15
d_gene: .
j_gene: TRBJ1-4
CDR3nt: TGTGCCAGCAGCGTAGACCGACAGAGCAATGAAAAACTGTTTTTT
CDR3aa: CASSVDRQSNEKLFF

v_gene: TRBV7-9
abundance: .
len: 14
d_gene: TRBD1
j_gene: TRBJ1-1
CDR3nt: TGTGCCAGCAGCTCTGACAGGGACAGCACTGAAGCTTTCTTT
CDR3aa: CASSSDRDSTEAFF

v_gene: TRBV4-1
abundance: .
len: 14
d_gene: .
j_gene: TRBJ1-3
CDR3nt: TGCGCCAGCAGCCAAGGGCCAACTGGAAACACCATATATTTT
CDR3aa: CASSQGPTGNTIYF

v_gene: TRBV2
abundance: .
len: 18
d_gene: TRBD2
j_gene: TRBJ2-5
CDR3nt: TGTGCCAGCACCAACCGCCTTAGACTAGCGGGAGGGTGGGAGACCCAGTACTTC
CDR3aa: CASTNRLRLAGGWETQYF

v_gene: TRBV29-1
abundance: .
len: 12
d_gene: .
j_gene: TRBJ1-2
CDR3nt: TGCAGCGTTGATATCGAGGTGAATGGCTACACCTTC
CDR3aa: CSVDIEVNGYTF

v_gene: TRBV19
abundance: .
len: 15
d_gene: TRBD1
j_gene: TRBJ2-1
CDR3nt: TGTGCCAGTAGTTTTTCTTGGACAGGCGCCAATGAGCAGTTCTTC
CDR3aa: CASSFSWTGANEQFF

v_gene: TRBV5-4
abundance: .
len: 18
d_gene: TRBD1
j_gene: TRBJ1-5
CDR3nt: TGTGCCAGCAGCGCGGGACAGTTTAGGGACCGTAGCAATCAGCCCCAGCATTTT
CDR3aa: CASSAGQFRDRSNQPQHF

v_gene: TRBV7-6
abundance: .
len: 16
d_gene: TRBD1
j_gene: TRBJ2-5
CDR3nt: TGTGCCAGCCGGAAGGGACAGGGGGGTTTGGTCGAGACCCAGTACTTC
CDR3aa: CASRKGQGGLVETQYF

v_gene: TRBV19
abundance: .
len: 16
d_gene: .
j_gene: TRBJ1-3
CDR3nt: TGTGCCAGTAGCACGTCGGGTTCCCGCTCTGGAAACGCCATATATTTT
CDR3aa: CASSTSGSRSGNAIYF

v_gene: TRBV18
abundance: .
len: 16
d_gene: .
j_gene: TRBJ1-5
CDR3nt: TGTGCCAGCTCCCCACAAACCACAGGGACCGGTCAGCCCCAGCATTTT
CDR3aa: CASSPQTTGTGQPQHF

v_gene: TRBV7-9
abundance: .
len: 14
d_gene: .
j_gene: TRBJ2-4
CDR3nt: TGTGCCAGCAGCTTACCGGGAGCCAAAAACATTCAGTACTTC
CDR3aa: CASSLPGAKNIQYF

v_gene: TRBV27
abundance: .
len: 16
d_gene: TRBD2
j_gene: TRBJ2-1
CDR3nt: TGTGCCAGCATCCCTTTGGGCGGGAGAGGCAACAATGAGCAGTTCTTC
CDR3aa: CASIPLGGRGNNEQFF

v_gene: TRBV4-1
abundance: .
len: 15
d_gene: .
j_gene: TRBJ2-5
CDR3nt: TGCGCCAGCAGCCAAGCGCGACTGGAGGGCGGGGCCCAGTACTTC
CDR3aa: CASSQARLEGGAQYF

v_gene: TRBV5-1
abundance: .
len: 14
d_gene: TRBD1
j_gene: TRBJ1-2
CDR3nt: TGCGCCAGCAGCTCGGGGACAGGGAACTATGGCTACACCTTC
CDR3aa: CASSSGTGNYGYTF

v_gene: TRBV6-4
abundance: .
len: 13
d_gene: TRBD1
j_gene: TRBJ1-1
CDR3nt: TGTGCCAGCAGTGTGGAGACAGGGTCTGAAGCTTTCTTT
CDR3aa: CASSVETGSEAFF

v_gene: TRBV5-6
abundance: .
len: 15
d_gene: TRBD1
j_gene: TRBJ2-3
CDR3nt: TGTGCCAGCAGCCCCGGACAGGGGTGGACAGATACGCAGTATTTT
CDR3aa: CASSPGQGWTDTQYF

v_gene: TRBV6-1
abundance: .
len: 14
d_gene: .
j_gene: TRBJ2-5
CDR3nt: TGTGCCAGCAGTTTCCGGGGTAGCATGGAGACCCAGTACTTC
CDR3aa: CASSFRGSMETQYF

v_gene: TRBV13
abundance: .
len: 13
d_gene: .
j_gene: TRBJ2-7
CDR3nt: TGTGCCAGCAGCTCCGGGGGTCTTAGGGAGCAGTACTTC
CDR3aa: CASSSGGLREQYF

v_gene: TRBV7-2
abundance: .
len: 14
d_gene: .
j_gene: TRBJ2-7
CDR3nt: TGTGCCAGCAGTCTTTCCCCGGGGGCCTACGAGCAGTACTTC
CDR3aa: CASSLSPGAYEQYF